This TCR beta chain was captured by sequencing in a study of blood T cell repertoires in COVID-19. Study overall: PBMCs, B-cell-depleted T cells, or T cells provided the cDNA or gDNA that made up the material.

Germline V lookup: CDR1 SGHVS, CDR2 FQNEAQ. The CDR3 covers 16 residues. V lost 1 base to trimming and J lost 3 bases; unmatched junction nucleotides: 5. Data came from immunoSEQ multiplex PCR; TCRdb stores just in-frame clones and leaves some out. The data contain 150,000 to 200,000 clones, roughly 80% of them seen just once; the ten biggest clones take up roughly 5.1%. The clonotype comes from a woman in her twenties or thirties with acute or convalescent COVID-19. The sequencing input was peripheral blood. V and J are TRBV7-8 and TRBJ1-3; 8 bases are shared with TRBD1. CDR3 protein: CASSLELTGGGNTIYF. CDR3 in DNA: TGTGCCAGCAGCTTAGAGCTAACAGGGGGTGGAAACACCATATATTTT.